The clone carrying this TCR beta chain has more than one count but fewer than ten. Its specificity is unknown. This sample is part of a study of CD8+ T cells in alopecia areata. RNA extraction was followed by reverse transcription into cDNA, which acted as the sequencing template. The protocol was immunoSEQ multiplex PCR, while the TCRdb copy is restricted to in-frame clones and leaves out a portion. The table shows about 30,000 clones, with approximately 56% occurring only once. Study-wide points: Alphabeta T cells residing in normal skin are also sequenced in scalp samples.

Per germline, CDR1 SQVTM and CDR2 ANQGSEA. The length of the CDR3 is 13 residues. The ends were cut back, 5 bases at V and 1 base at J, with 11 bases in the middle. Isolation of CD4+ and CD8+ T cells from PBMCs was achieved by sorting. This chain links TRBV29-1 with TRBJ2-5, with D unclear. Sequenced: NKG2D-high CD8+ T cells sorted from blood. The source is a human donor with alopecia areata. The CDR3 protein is CSVWWGFQETQYF. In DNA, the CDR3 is TGCAGCGTTTGGTGGGGATTCCAAGAGACCCAGTACTTC.